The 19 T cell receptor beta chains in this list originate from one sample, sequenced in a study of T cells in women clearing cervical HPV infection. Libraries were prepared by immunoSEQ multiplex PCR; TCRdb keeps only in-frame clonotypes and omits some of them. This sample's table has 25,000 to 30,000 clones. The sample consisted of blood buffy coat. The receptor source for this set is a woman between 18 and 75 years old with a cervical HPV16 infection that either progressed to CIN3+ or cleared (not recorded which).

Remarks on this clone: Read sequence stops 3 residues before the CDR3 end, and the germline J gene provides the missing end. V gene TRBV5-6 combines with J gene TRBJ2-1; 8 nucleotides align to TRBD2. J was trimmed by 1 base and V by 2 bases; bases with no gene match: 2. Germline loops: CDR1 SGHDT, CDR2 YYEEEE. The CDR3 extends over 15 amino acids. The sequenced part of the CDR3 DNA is TGTGCCAGCAGCTTTAGCGGGAAGTCCTACAATGAG. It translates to CASSFSGKSYNE. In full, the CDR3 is CASSFSGKSYNEQFF. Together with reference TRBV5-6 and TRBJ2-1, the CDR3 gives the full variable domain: DAGVTQSPTHLIKTRGQQVTLRCSPKSGHDTVSWYQQALGQGPQFIFQYYEEEERQRGNFPDRFSGHQFPNYSSELNVNALLLGDSALYLCASSFSGKSYNEQFFGPGTRLTVL.

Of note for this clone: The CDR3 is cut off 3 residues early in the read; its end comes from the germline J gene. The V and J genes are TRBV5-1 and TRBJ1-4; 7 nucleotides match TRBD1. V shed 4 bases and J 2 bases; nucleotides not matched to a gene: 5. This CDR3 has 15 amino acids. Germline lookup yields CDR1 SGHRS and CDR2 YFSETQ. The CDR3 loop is CASSDPQGTNEKLFF. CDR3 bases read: TGCGCCAGCAGCGACCCACAGGGGACTAATGAAAAA.

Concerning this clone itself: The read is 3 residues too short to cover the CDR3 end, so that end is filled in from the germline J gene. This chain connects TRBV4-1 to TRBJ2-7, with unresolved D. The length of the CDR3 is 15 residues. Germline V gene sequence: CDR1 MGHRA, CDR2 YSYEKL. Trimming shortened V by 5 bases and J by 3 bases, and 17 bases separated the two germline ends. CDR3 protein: CASSDTPVGRYEQYF. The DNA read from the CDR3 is TGCGCCAGCAGCGACACCCCGGTCGGCCGCTACGAG.

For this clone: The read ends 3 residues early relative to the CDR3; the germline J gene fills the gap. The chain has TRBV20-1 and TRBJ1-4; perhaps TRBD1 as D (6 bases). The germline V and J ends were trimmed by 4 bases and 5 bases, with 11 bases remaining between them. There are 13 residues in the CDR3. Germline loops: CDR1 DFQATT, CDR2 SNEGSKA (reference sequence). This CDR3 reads CSATQGTNEKLFF. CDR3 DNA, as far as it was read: TGCAGTGCTACTCAGGGGACAAATGAAAAA.

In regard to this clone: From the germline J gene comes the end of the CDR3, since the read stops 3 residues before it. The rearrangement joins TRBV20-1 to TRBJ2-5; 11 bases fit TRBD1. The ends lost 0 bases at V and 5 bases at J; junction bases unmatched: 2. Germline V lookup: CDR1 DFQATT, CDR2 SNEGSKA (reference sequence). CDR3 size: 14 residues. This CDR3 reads CSAREGDRGETQYF. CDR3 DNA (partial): TGCAGTGCTAGAGAGGGGGACAGGGGGGAGACC.

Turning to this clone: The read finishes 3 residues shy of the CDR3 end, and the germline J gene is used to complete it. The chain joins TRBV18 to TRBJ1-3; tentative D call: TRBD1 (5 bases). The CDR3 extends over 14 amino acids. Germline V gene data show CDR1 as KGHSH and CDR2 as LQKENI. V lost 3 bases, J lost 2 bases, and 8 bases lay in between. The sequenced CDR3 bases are TGTGCCAGCTCACCGGGGGGTACTGGAAACACC. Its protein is CASSPGGTGNT. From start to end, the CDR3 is CASSPGGTGNTIYF.

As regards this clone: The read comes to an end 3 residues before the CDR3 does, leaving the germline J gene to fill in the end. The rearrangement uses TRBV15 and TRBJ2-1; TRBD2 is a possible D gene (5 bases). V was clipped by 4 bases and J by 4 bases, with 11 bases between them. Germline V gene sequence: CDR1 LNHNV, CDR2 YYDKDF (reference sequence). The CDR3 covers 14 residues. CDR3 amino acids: CATSMAEEYNEQFF. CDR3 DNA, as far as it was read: TGTGCCACCAGCATGGCGGAGGAGTACAATGAG.

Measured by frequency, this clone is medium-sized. CDR3 sequence reads: CASTREGQTQYF. The sequenced part of the CDR3 DNA is TGTGCCAGCACCAGAGAGGGTCAGACC. This rearrangement joins TRBV2 to TRBJ2-5; the D gene is possibly TRBD2 (5 bases). The CDR3 end falls 3 residues outside the read, so it is completed with the germline J gene. Germline CDR1 and CDR2: SNHLY and FYNNEI. The CDR3 extends over 12 amino acids. Deletions cut 7 bases from V and 6 bases from J, with 12 bases between.

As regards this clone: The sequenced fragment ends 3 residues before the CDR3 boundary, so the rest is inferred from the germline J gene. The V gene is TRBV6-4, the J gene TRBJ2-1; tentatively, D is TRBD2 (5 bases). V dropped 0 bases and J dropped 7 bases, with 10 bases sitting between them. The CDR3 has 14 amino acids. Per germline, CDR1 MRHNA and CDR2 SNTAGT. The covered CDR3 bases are TGTGCCAGCAGTGACTCCCCGGGGTCGAATGAG. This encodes CASSDSPGSNE. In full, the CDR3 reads CASSDSPGSNEQFF.

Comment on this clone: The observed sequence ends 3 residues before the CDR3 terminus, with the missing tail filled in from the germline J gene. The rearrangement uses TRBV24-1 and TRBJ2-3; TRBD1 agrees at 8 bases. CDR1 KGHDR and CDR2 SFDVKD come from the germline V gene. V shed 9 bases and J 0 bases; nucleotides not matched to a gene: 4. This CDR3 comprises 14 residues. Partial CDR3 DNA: TGTGCCACCCAAGGACAGGGTAGCACAGATACG. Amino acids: CATQGQGSTDT. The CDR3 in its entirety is CATQGQGSTDTQYF.

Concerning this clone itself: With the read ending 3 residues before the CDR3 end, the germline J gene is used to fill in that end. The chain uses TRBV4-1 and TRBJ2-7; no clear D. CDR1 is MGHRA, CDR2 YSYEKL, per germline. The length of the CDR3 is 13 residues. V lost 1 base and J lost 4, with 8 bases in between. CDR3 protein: CASSQGNGYEQYF. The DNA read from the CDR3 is TGCGCCAGCAGCCAAGGTAACGGGTACGAG.

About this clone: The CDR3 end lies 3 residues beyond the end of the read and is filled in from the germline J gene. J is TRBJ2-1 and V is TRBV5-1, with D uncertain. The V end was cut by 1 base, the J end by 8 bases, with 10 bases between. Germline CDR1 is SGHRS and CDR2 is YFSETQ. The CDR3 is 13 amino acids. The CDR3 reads CASSLRTPDEQFF. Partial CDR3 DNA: TGCGCCAGCAGCTTGCGCACTCCTGATGAG.

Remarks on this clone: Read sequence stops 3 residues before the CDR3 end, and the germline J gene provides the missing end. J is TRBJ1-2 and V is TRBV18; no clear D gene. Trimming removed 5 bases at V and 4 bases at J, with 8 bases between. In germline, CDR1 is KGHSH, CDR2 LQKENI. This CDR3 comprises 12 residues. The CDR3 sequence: CASSGQSYGYTF. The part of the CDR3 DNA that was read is TGTGCCAGCTCAGGGCAGAGCTATGGC.

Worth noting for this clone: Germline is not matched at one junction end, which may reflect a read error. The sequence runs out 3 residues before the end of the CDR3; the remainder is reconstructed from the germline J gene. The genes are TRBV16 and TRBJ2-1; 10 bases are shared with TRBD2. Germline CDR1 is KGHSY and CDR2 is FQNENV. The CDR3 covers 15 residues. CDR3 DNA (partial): TGTGCCAGCACCCAATCAGCGGGAGGGTTAGGTGAG. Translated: CASTQSAGGLGE. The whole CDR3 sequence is CASTQSAGGLGEQFF.

The part of the CDR3 DNA that was read is TGTGCCAGCAGTGTGCGGCCCCGGGATGGC. Protein sequence: CASSVRPRDG. The full CDR3 protein is CASSVRPRDGYTF. The J gene is TRBJ1-2, the V gene TRBV2, with D unresolved. The observed sequence ends 3 residues before the CDR3 terminus, with the missing tail filled in from the germline J gene. The CDR3 runs 13 residues. CDR1 is SNHLY and CDR2 is FYNNEI in the germline V gene. V lost 4 bases to trimming and J lost 6 bases, with 12 bases between them. The variable domain in full, completed from reference TRBV2 and TRBJ1-2, reads EPEVTQTPSHQVTQMGQEVILRCVPISNHLYFYWYRQILGQKVEFLVSFYNNEISEKSEIFDDQFSVERPDGSNFTLKIRSTKLEDSAMYFCASSVRPRDGYTFGSGTRLTVV.

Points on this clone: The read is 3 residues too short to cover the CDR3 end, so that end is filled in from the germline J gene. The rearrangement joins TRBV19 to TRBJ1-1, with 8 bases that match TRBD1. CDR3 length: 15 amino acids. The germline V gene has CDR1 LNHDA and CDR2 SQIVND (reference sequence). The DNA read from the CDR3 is TGTGCCAGTAGTATAGTCGGGGCAGGGGGCGTCGAA. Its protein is CASSIVGAGGVE. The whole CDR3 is CASSIVGAGGVEAFF.

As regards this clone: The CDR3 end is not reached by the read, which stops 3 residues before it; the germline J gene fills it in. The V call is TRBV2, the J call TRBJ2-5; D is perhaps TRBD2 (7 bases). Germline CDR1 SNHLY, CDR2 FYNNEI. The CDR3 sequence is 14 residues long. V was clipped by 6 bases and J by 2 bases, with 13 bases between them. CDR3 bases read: TGTGCCAGCAGGAGGGGGGGGGATCAAGAGACC. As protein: CASRRGGDQET. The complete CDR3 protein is CASRRGGDQETQYF.

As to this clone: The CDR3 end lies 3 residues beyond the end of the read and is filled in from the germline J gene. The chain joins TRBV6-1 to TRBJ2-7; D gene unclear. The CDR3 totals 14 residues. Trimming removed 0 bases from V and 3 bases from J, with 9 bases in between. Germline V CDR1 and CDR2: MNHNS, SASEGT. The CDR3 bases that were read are TGTGCCAGCAGTGAAGCGGGCCACGACTACGAG. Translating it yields CASSEAGHDYE. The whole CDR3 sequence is CASSEAGHDYEQYF.

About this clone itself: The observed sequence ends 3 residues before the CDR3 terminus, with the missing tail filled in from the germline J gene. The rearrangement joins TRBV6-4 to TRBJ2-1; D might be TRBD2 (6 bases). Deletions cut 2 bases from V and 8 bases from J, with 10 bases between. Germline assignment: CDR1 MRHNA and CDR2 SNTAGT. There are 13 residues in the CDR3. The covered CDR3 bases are TGTGCCAGCAGTGACGAGGAGCGGGATGAG. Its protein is CASSDEERDE. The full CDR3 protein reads CASSDEERDEQFF.